This passage covers 8 T cell receptor beta chains from one sample sequenced in a study of CD8 T cells in ankylosing spondylitis. TCRdb re-called the 5' RACE reads with MiXCR, one entry per CDR3 protein. The table includes roughly 280,000 distinct CDR3 sequences, about 19% detected once. The sample comprised blood, either unsorted or a sorted T cell fraction (not recorded which). Receptors originate from a male donor with ankylosing spondylitis or in good health (not recorded which).

At least ten counts were recorded for this clonotype. The chain is built from TRBV5-1 and TRBJ2-7; either TRBD1 or TRBD2 may supply D (5 bases each). Per germline, CDR1 SGHRS and CDR2 YFSETQ. CDR3 length: 17 amino acids. Deletions cut 0 bases from V and 2 bases from J, with 18 bases between. The CDR3 sequence: CASSLGGRVRDAYEQYV. The CDR3 nucleotides are TGCGCCAGCAGCTTGGGGGGACGAGTCAGGGATGCCTACGAGCAGTACGTC.

This rearrangement joins TRBV5-1 to TRBJ1-1; possible D gene TRBD1, 6 bases. This CDR3 is built from 14 residues. The ends were cut back, 0 bases at V and 4 bases at J, with 10 bases in the middle. Germline values: CDR1 SGHRS, CDR2 YFSETQ. As DNA, the CDR3 is TGCGCCAGCAGCTTGGAACAGGGCACCACTGAAGCTTTCTTT. Protein: CASSLEQGTTEAFF.

J is TRBJ1-2 and V is TRBV15; D unresolved. Per the germline V gene, CDR1 is LNHNV and CDR2 is YYDKDF (reference sequence). The length of the CDR3 is 14 residues. V shed 1 base and J shed 4 bases, with 10 bases lying between them. CDR3 protein: CATSRGGGGYGYTF. CDR3 nucleotide sequence: TGTGCCACCAGCAGAGGCGGAGGCGGCTATGGCTACACCTTC. Full variable domain (outside the CDR3, taken from reference TRBV15 and TRBJ1-2): DAMVIQNPRYQVTQFGKPVTLSCSQTLNHNVMYWYQQKSSQAPKLLFHYYDKDFNNEADTPDNFQSRRPNTSFCFLDIRSPGLGDTAMYLCATSRGGGGYGYTFGSGTRLTVV.

This chain connects TRBV12-3 or TRBV12-4 to TRBJ2-1, with D possibly matching TRBD1 (5 bases). CDR3 length equals 13 residues. Trimming took 5 bases from V and 10 from J, leaving 15 bases between them. The CDR3 here is CASSVTPRGEQFF. Written as DNA, the CDR3 is TGTGCCAGCAGTGTAACCCCAAGGGGCGAGCAGTTCTTC.

A few counts support this clonotype. The chain couples TRBV10-3 to TRBJ2-7; 7 positions agree with TRBD2. V lost 2 bases, J lost 2 bases, and 6 bases stayed unmatched. In germline, CDR1 is ENHRY, CDR2 SYGVKD. The CDR3 extends over 15 amino acids. CDR3 sequence: CAISETGGKAYEQYV. The CDR3 nucleotides are TGTGCCATCAGTGAGACGGGGGGTAAAGCCTACGAGCAGTACGTC.

The V gene is TRBV7-9, the J gene TRBJ2-1; 9 positions agree with TRBD1. The CDR3 loop spans 15 amino acids. Germline CDR1 is SEHNR and CDR2 is FQNEAQ (reference sequence). The trim removed 8 bases at V and 7 bases at J, leaving 12 bases unmatched. CDR3 protein: CASSRNRGQGNEQFF. CDR3 nucleotide sequence: TGTGCCAGCTCCAGAAACCGCGGACAGGGGAATGAGCAGTTCTTC.

This clonotype was counted a few times. This chain joins TRBV27 and TRBJ2-3, with TRBD2 identical over 10 bases. CDR1 is MNHEY and CDR2 is SMNVEV in the germline V gene (reference sequence). Trimming removed 6 bases from V and 0 bases from J; junction bases left unmatched: 12. The CDR3 is 18 amino acids. This CDR3 reads CASSTDLGLAKSTDTQYF. CDR3 nucleotides: TGTGCCAGCAGCACAGATCTGGGACTAGCGAAGAGCACAGATACGCAGTATTTT.

The rearrangement uses TRBV7-8 and TRBJ1-2; 9 bases are a match to TRBD1. This CDR3 is built from 15 residues. CDR1 and CDR2 (germline): SGHVS, FQNEAQ. After removal of 1 base from V and 5 bases from J, the junction contained 5 bases not matched to a gene. The CDR3 DNA reads as TGTGCCAGCAGCTTAGACGGACAGGGGTGGTATGGCTACACCTTC. Translated: CASSLDGQGWYGYTF.